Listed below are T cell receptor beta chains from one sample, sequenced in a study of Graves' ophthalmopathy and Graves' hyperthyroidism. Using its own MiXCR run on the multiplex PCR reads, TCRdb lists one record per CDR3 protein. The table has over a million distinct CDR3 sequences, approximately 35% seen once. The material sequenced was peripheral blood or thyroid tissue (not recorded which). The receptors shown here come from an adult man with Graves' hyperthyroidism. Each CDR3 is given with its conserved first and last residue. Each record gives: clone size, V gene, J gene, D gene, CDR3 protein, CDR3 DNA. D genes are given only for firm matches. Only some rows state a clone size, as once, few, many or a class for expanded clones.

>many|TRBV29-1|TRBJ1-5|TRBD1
CSVATGTNQPQHF
TGCAGTGTCGCGACAGGGACCAATCAGCCCCAGCATTTT
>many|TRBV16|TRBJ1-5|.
CASSQSVGSPQHF
TGTGCCAGCAGCCAATCAGTGGGATCGCCCCAGCATTTT
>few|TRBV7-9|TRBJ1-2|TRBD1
CASSRMFGQGNNYGYTF
TGTGCCAGCTCCCGCATGTTTGGACAGGGGAACAACTATGGCTACACCTTC
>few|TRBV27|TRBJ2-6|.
CASMRYGSGANVLTF
TGTGCCAGCATGAGGTACGGATCTGGGGCCAACGTCCTGACTTTC
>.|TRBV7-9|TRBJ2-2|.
CASSLLPGGTTGELFF
TGTGCCAGCAGCTTACTTCCGGGCGGGACCACCGGGGAGCTGTTTTTT
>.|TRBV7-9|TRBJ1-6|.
CASSSRPGQGTPLHF
TGTGCCAGCAGCTCCCGCCCGGGGCAGGGGACACCCCTCCACTTT
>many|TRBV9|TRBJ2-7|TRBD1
CASSVAGGASYEQYF
TGTGCCAGCAGCGTCGCAGGGGGCGCGTCCTACGAGCAGTACTTC
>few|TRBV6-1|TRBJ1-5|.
CASSEQGGVQPQHF
TGTGCCAGCAGTGAGCAGGGTGGTGTGCAGCCCCAGCATTTT
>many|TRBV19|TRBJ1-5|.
CATHDGQLSNQPQHF
TGTGCCACCCACGACGGGCAGCTTAGCAATCAGCCCCAGCATTTT
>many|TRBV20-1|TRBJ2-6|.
CSASPSGANVLTF
TGCAGTGCTAGCCCCTCTGGGGCCAACGTCCTGACTTTC
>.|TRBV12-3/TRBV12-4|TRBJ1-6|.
CASSLGAGYNSPLHF
TGTGCCAGCAGTTTAGGGGCAGGGTATAATTCACCCCTCCACTTT
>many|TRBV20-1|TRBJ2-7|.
CSAEEGEQYF
TGCAGTGCTGAAGAGGGGGAGCAGTACTTC
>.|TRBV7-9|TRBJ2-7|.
CASSLRGLAPHEQYF
TGTGCCAGCAGCTTAAGGGGCCTAGCGCCCCACGAGCAGTACTTC
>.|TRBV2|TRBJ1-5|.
CASSLSPNRASYQPQHF
TGTGCCAGCAGTCTTTCTCCTAACAGGGCCTCGTATCAGCCCCAGCATTTT
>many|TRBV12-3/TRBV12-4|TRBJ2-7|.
CASSLGDTYEQYF
TGTGCCAGCAGCTTAGGCGACACCTACGAGCAGTACTTC
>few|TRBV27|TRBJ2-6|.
CASSEVWHHSGANVLTF
TGTGCCAGCAGTGAAGTGTGGCATCACTCTGGGGCCAACGTCCTGACTTTC
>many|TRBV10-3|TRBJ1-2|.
CAISGTAGRETGGYTF
TGTGCCATCAGTGGTACGGCAGGGCGGGAGACGGGAGGCTACACCTTC
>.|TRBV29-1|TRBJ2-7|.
CSVEGSELYPYEQYF
TGCAGCGTTGAAGGTTCAGAATTATACCCCTACGAGCAGTACTTC
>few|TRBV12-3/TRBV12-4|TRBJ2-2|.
CASSPEDTGELFF
TGTGCCAGCAGCCCGGAGGACACCGGGGAGCTGTTTTTT
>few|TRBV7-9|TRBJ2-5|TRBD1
CASSPTGTGQETQYF
TGTGCCAGCAGCCCTACCGGGACAGGTCAAGAGACCCAGTACTTC
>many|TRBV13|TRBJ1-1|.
CASSPRTENTEAFF
TGTGCCAGCAGCCCCCGGACCGAGAACACTGAAGCTTTCTTT
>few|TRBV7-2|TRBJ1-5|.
CASSLGSRDLINQPQHF
TGTGCCAGCAGCTTAGGTTCCAGGGACCTTATCAATCAGCCCCAGCATTTT
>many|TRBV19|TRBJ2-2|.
CASSAQVETGELFF
TGTGCCAGTAGTGCACAGGTTGAGACCGGGGAGCTGTTTTTT
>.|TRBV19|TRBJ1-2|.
CASPGGGSYGYTF
TGTGCCAGCCCCGGGGGGGGATCCTATGGCTACACCTTC
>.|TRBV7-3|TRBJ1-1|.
CASGLTGRGNTEAFF
TGTGCCAGCGGCTTAACGGGCAGGGGGAACACTGAAGCTTTCTTT
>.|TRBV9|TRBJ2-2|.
CASSVVAGRGVTGELFF
TGTGCCAGCAGCGTAGTGGCGGGTAGGGGAGTCACCGGGGAGCTGTTTTTT
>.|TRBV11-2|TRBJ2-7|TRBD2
CASSAGGDGAYEQYF
TGTGCCAGCAGCGCGGGGGGGGACGGAGCCTACGAGCAGTACTTC
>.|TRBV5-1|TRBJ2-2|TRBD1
CASTRGQETGELFF
TGCGCCAGCACTAGGGGGCAGGAAACCGGGGAGCTGTTTTTT
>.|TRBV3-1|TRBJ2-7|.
CASSGRQVWSSEQYF
TGTGCCAGCAGCGGACGGCAGGTCTGGTCCTCCGAGCAGTACTTC
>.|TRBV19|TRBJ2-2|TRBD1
CASSETGTRELFF
TGTGCCAGTAGCGAGACAGGGACCAGGGAGCTGTTTTTT
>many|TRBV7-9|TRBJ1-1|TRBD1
CASRSSGTGGTEAFF
TGTGCCAGCAGATCATCCGGGACAGGGGGCACTGAAGCTTTCTTT
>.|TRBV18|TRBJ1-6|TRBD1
CASSLRDRSESLHF
TGTGCCAGCTCTCTCAGGGACAGGAGTGAGTCCCTCCACTTT
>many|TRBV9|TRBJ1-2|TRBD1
CASSPSSGQGAGGYTF
TGTGCCAGCAGCCCAAGCTCGGGACAGGGGGCCGGTGGCTACACCTTC
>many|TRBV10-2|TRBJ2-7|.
CASSAGQSYEQYF
TGTGCCAGTAGTGCGGGACAATCCTACGAGCAGTACTTC
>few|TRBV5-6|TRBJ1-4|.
CASSSHWEKLFF
TGTGCCAGCAGCTCTCACTGGGAAAAACTGTTTTTT
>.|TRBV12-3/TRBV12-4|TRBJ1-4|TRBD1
CASSVTQGVREKLFF
TGTGCCAGCAGTGTGACACAGGGGGTGAGGGAAAAACTGTTTTTT
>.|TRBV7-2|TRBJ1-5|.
CASSGQGWGNQPQHF
TGTGCCAGCAGCGGCCAGGGATGGGGCAATCAGCCCCAGCATTTT
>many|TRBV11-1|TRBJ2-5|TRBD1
CASSLRTGSKQETQYF
TGTGCCAGCAGCTTACGGACAGGGAGTAAACAAGAGACCCAGTACTTC
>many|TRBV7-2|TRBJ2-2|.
CASSPPGRGGGELFF
TGTGCCAGCAGCCCACCGGGTCGGGGTGGCGGGGAGCTGTTTTTT
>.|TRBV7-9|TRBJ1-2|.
CASSPGHPANYGYTF
TGTGCCAGCAGCCCGGGACACCCAGCTAACTATGGCTACACCTTC
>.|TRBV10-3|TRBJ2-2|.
CASSYSGAPATGELFF
TGTGCCAGCAGTTACTCGGGGGCGCCTGCCACCGGGGAGCTGTTTTTT
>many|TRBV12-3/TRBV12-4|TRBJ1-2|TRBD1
CASSYRPGTGEYGYTF
TGTGCCAGCAGTTACCGTCCCGGGACAGGAGAATATGGCTACACCTTC
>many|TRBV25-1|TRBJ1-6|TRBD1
CASRQGGNSPLHF
TGTGCCAGCAGACAGGGGGGCAATTCACCCCTCCACTTT
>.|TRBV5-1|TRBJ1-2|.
CDSWGNYGYTF
TGCGACAGCTGGGGTAACTATGGCTACACCTTC
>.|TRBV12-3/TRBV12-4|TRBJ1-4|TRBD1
CASKRDRAYEKLFF
TGTGCCAGCAAAAGGGACAGGGCTTACGAAAAACTGTTTTTT
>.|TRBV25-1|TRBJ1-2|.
CASSEAGPDYGYTF
TGTGCCAGCAGTGAAGCAGGGCCAGACTATGGCTACACCTTC
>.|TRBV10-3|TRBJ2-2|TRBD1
CAGSGQGTGELFF
TGTGCCGGCAGCGGACAGGGGACCGGGGAGCTGTTTTTT
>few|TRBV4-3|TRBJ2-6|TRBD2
CASSQDPTSGRTGANVLTF
TGCGCCAGCAGCCAAGATCCCACTAGCGGGAGAACTGGGGCCAACGTCCTGACTTTC
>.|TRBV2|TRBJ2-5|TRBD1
CASTGDSQETQYF
TGTGCTAGTACAGGGGACAGCCAAGAGACCCAGTACTTC
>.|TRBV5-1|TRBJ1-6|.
CASSLWGDTILHF
TGCGCCAGCAGCTTGTGGGGGGACACGATTCTCCACTTT
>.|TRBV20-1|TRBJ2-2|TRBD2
CSAMGLAGGRTGELFF
TGCAGTGCTATGGGACTAGCGGGAGGGCGCACCGGGGAGCTGTTTTTT
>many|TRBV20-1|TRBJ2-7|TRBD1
CSARDRDRTIDYEQYF
TGCAGTGCTAGAGACAGGGACAGGACCATTGACTACGAGCAGTACTTC
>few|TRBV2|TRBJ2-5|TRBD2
CASKIAGETQYF
TGTGCCAGCAAAATAGCGGGAGAGACCCAGTACTTC